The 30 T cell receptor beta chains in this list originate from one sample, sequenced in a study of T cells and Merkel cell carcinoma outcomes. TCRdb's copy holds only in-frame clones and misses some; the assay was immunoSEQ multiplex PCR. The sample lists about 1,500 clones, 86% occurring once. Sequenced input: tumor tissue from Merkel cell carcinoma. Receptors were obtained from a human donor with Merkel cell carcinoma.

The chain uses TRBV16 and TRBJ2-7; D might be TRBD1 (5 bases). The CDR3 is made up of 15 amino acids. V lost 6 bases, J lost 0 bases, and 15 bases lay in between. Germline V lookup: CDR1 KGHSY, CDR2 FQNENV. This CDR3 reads CASSLERGFSYEQYF. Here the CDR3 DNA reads TGTGCCAGCAGTCTGGAAAGGGGATTCTCCTACGAGCAGTACTTC.

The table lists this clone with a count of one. CDR3 residues: CSVEGGEDTLNNEQFF. In nucleotides, the CDR3 is TGCAGCGTTGAGGGGGGGGAGGATACCTTAAACAATGAGCAGTTCTTC. The rearrangement links TRBV29-1 to TRBJ2-1; TRBD2 matches 7 bases. Per germline, CDR1 SQVTM and CDR2 ANQGSEA. J lost 5 bases, V lost 3 bases, and 13 bases had no gene match. CDR3 length: 16 residues.

DNA for the CDR3: TGTGCCAGCAGCGTAGCTGGCAATCAGCCCCAGCATTTT. It yields the protein CASSVAGNQPQHF. The chain combines TRBV9 with TRBJ1-5, with D unresolved. The V gene's germline CDR1 is SGDLS and CDR2 YYNGEE. V lost 0 bases to trimming and J lost 2 bases, with 3 bases between them. The CDR3 totals 13 residues.

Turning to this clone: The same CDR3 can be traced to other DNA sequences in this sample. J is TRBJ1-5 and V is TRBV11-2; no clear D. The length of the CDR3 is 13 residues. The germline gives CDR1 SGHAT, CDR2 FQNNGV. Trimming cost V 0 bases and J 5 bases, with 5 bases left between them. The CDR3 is CASSLDWDQPQHF. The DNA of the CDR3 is TGTGCCAGCAGCTTAGACTGGGATCAGCCCCAGCATTTT.

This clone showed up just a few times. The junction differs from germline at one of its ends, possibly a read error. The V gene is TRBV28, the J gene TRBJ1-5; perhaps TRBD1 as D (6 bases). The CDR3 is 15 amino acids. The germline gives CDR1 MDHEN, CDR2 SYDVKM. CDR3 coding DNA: TGTGCCAGCACTTTATACGACAGGTACAATCAGCCCCAGCATTTT. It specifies CASTLYDRYNQPQHF.

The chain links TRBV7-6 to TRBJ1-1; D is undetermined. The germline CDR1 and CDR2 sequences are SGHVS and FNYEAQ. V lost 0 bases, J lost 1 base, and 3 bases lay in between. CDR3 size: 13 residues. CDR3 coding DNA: TGTGCCAGCAGCTTAGCGGAGAACACTGAAGCTTTCTTT. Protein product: CASSLAENTEAFF.

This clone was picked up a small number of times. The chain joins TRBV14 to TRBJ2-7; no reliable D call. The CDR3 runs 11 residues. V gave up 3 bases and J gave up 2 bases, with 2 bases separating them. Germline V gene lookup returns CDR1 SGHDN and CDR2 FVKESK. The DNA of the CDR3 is TGTGCCAGCAGCCACGCCTACGAGCAGTACTTC. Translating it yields CASSHAYEQYF.

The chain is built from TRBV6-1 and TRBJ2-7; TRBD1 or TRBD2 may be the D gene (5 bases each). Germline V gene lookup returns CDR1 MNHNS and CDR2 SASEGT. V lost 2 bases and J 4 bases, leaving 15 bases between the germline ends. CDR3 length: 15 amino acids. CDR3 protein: CASSETRGVGYEQYF. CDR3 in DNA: TGTGCCAGCAGTGAAACGAGGGGCGTAGGGTACGAGCAGTACTTC.

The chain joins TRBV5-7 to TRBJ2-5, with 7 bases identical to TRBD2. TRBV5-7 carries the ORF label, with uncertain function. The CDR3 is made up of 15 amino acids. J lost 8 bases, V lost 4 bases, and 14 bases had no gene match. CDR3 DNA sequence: TGTGCCAGCAGCCGCAACCGGGACTACTACTATACCCAGTACTTC. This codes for CASSRNRDYYYTQYF.

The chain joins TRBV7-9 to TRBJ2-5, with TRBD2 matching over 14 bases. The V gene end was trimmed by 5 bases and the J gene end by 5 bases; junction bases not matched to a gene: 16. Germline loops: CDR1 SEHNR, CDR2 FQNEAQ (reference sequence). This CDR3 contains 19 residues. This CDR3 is CASSTPGLAGVYLGETQYF. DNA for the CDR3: TGTGCCAGCAGCACTCCGGGACTAGCGGGGGTTTATTTAGGGGAGACCCAGTACTTC.

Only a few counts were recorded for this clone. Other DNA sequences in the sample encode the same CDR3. The CDR3 DNA reads TGTGCCAGCAGCCCCGGGGGGCGGGAGGGCTACGAGCAGTACTTC. Protein sequence: CASSPGGREGYEQYF. The gene calls are TRBV7-2 and TRBJ2-7; 9 bases line up with TRBD2. V was clipped by 5 bases and J by 3 bases; unmatched bases: 8. In germline, CDR1 is SGHTA, CDR2 FQGNSA. The CDR3 has 15 residues.

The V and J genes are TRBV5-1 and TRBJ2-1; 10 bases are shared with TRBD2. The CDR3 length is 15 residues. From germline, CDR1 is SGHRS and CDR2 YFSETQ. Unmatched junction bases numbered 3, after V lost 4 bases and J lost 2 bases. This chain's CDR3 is CASSASGSAYNEQFF. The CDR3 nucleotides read TGCGCCAGCAGCGCTAGCGGGAGTGCCTACAATGAGCAGTTCTTC.

The CDR3 loop is CASSLGAETQYF. Written as DNA, the CDR3 is TGTGCCAGCAGCTTAGGGGCAGAGACCCAGTACTTC. The chain has TRBV7-6 and TRBJ2-5; no firm D call. Germline CDR1 is SGHVS and CDR2 is FNYEAQ. This CDR3 comprises 12 residues. V was pared by 1 base and J by 4 bases, with 4 bases between.

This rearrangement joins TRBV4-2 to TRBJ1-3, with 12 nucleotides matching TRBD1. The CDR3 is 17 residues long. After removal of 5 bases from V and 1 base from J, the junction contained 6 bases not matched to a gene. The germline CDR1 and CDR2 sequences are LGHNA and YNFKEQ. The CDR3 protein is CASSDRDRGHSGNTIYF. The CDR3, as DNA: TGTGCCAGCAGCGACAGGGACAGGGGGCATTCTGGAAACACCATATATTTT.

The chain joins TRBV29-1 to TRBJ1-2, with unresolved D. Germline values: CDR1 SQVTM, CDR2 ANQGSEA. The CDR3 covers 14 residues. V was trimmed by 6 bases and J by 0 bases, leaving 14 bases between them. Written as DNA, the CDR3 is TGCAGCGTCGGGGAGACGGGAGCTAACTATGGCTACACCTTC. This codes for CSVGETGANYGYTF.

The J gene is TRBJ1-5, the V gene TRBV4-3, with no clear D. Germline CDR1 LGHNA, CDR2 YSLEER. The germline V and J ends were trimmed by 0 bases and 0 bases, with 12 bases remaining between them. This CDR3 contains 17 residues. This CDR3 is CASSQDFGDYSNQPQHF. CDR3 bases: TGCGCCAGCAGCCAAGATTTCGGGGATTATAGCAATCAGCCCCAGCATTTT.

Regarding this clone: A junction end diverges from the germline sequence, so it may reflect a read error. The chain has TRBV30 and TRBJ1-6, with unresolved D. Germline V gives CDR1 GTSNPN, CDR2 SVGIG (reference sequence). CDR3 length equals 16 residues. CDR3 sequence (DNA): TGTGCCTGGAGTGTAGGCTTGAGGGCGAGGAATTCACTCCTCCACTTT. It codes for CAWSVGLRARNSLLHF.

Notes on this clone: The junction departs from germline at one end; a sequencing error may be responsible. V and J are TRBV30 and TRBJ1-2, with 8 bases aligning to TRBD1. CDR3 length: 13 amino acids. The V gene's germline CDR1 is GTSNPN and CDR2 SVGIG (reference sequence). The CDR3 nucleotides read TGTGCCGGGAGATACAGGGGGACCTATGGCTACACCTTC. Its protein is CAGRYRGTYGYTF.

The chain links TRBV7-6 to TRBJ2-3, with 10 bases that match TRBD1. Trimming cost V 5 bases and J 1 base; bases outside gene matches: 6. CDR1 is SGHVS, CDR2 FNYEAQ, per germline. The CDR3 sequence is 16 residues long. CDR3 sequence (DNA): TGTGCCAGCAGCCGGGCGGGGACAGGGGGCACAGATACGCAGTATTTT. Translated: CASSRAGTGGTDTQYF.

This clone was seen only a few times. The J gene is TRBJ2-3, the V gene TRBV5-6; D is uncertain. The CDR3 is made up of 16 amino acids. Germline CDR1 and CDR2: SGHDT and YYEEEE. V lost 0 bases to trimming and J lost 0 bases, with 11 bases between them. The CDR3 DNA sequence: TGTGCCAGCAGCTTGGCGATTGGCAGGAGCACAGATACGCAGTATTTT. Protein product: CASSLAIGRSTDTQYF.

The CDR3 spells CASSRALAGAPGEQFF. In DNA, the CDR3 is TGTGCCAGTAGTAGGGCGCTAGCGGGAGCACCGGGTGAGCAGTTCTTC. This sequence joins TRBV19 and TRBJ2-1, with 10 positions matching TRBD2. The CDR3 loop spans 16 amino acids. In germline, CDR1 is LNHDA, CDR2 SQIVND (reference sequence). After removal of 4 bases from V and 9 bases from J, the junction contained 12 bases not matched to a gene.

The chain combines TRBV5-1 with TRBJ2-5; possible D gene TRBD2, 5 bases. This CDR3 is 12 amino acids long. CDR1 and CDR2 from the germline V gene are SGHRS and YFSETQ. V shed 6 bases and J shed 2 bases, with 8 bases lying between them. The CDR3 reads CASTDLQETQYF. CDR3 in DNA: TGCGCCAGCACGGACTTACAAGAGACCCAGTACTTC.

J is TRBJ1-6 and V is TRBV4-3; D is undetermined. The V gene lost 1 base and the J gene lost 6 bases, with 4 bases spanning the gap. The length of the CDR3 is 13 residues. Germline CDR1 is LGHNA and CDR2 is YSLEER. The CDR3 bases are TGCGCCAGCAGCCAAGTCCTTAATTCACCCCTCCACTTT. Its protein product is CASSQVLNSPLHF.

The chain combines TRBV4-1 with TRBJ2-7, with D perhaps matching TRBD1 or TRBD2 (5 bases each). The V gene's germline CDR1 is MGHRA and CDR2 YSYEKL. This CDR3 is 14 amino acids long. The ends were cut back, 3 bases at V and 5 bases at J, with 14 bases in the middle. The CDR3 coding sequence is TGCGCCAGCAGCCAGACCCGGGACGGCCACGAGCAGTACTTC. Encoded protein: CASSQTRDGHEQYF.

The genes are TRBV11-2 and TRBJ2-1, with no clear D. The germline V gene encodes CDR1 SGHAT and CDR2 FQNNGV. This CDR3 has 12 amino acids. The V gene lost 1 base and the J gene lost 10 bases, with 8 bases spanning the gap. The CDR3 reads CASSLAEQEQFF. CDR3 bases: TGTGCCAGCAGCTTAGCGGAACAGGAGCAGTTCTTC.

Here the CDR3 reads CASSLRGGGDQPQHF. CDR3 in DNA: TGTGCCAGCAGCTTAAGGGGGGGTGGAGATCAGCCCCAGCATTTT. The rearrangement links TRBV9 to TRBJ1-5, with D maybe TRBD1 (6 bases). V was pared by 4 bases and J by 5 bases, with 16 bases between. The CDR3 length is 15 residues. Germline assignment: CDR1 SGDLS and CDR2 YYNGEE.

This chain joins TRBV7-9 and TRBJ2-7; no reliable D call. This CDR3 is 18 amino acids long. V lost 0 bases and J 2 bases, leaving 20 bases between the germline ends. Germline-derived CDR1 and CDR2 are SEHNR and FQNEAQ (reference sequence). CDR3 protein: CASSLAPLMRQATYEQYF. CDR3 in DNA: TGTGCCAGCAGCTTAGCGCCCTTAATGCGGCAGGCGACCTACGAGCAGTACTTC.

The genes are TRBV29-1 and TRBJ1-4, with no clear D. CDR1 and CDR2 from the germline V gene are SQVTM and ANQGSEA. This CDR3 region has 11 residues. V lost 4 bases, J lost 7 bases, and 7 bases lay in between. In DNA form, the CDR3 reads TGCAGCGTTGCTCTAGGTGAAAAACTGTTTTTT. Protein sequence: CSVALGEKLFF.

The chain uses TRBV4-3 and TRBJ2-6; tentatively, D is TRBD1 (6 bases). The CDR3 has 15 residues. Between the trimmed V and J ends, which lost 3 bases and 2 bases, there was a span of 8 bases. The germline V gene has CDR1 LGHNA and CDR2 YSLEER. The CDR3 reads CASSHTGPGANVLTF. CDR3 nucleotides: TGCGCCAGCAGCCACACAGGGCCTGGGGCCAACGTCCTGACTTTC.

CDR3: CANRGSSYEQYF. The CDR3 nucleotides read TGTGCCAACAGAGGCAGCTCCTACGAGCAGTACTTC. The chain carries TRBV6-1 and TRBJ2-7; the D is unclear. The ends were cut back, 10 bases at V and 0 bases at J, with 10 bases in the middle. In germline, CDR1 is MNHNS, CDR2 SASEGT. CDR3 length: 12 residues.